Here is one T cell receptor beta chain with its context. Its antigen is undetermined. The data derive from a study of T cells in localized non-small cell lung cancer. General observations from the study: Uninvolved adjacent lung, not tumor, had the highest T cell clonality. Analysis by sequencing included only one tumor region, so heterogeneity remains possible.

Sequencing used immunoSEQ multiplex PCR; TCRdb keeps in-frame clones, though not all of them. Among some 51,000 clones, approximately 90% were seen once, and the ten largest hold roughly 5.5%. The V gene lost 2 bases and the J gene lost 6 bases, with 10 bases spanning the gap. CDR3 length equals 13 residues. CDR1 is SNHLY and CDR2 is FYNNEI in the germline V gene. The TCR was taken from a woman aged 35-70 years with stage I lung adenocarcinoma. The specimen was peripheral blood, collected before any cancer treatment. The chain recombines TRBV2 with TRBJ1-2; no definite D call. In nucleotides, the CDR3 is TGTGCCAGCAGTGAATTGATATCCCATGGCTACACCTTC. It is translated as CASSELISHGYTF.